One T cell receptor (beta chain) is described in this entry. The record originates from a study of blood T cell repertoires in COVID-19. Study in general: Italy, Spain and the United States were the sources of the convalescent and acute COVID-19 samples. Nucleic acid was either cDNA or gDNA, and it came from T cells, B-cell-depleted T cells, or PBMCs.

The repertoire was sequenced with immunoSEQ multiplex PCR; TCRdb's copy has only in-frame clones and lacks some. Here the sample spans around 80,000 clones, 80% to 90% being singletons. The germline V gene encodes CDR1 SGHAT and CDR2 FQNNGV. This CDR3 has 15 residues. Trimming at V came to 4 bases and at J to 5 bases, leaving 8 bases not matched to a gene. This TCR derives from a woman older than 75 with acute or convalescent COVID-19. V is TRBV11-2 and J is TRBJ2-5; 9 positions agree with TRBD1. Material for sequencing was peripheral blood. The CDR3 DNA reads as TGTGCCAGCAGCTCGAACAGGGGGCCTAAGGAGACCCAGTACTTC. It is translated as CASSSNRGPKETQYF.